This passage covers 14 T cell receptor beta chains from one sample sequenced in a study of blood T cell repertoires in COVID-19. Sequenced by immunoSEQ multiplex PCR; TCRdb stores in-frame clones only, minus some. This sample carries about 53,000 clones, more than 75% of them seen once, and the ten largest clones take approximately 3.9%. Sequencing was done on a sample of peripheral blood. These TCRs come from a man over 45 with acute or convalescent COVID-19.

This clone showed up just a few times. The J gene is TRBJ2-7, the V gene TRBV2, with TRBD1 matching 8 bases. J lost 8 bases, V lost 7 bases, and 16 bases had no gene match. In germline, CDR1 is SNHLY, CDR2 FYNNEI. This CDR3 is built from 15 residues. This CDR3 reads CASTSDRANPTKQYF. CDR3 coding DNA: TGTGCCAGCACCTCGGACAGGGCAAATCCTACGAAGCAGTACTTC.

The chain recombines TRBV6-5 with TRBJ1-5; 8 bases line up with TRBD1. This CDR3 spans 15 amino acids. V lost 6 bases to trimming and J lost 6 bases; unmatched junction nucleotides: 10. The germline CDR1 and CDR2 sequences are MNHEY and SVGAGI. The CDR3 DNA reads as TGTGCCAGCAGCATGGACAGGGAGCTTCGTCAGCCCCAGCATTTT. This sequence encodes CASSMDRELRQPQHF.

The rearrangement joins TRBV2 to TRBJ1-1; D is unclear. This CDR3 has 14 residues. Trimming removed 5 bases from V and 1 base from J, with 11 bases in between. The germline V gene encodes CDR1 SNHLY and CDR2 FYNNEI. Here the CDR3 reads CASSTDGRNTEAFF. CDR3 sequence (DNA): TGTGCCAGCAGTACCGATGGGAGGAACACTGAAGCTTTCTTT.

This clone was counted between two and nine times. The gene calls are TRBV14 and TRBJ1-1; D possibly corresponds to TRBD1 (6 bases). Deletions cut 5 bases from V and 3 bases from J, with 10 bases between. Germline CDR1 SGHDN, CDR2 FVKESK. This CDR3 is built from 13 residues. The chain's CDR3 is CASSVYRDTEAFF. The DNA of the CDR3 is TGTGCCAGCAGCGTGTACAGGGACACTGAAGCTTTCTTT.

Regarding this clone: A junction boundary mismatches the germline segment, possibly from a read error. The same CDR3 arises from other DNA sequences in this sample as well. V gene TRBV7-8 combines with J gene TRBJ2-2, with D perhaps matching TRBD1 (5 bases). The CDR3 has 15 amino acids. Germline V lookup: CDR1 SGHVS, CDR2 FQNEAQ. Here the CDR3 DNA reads TGCGCCAGCAGCTTAGCCAGGGTGAACACCGGGGAGCTGTTTTTT. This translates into CASSLARVNTGELFF. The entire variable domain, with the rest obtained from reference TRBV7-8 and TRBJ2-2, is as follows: GAGVSQSPRYKVAKRGQDVALRCDPISGHVSLFWYQQALGQGPEFLTYFQNEAQLDKSGLPSDRFFAERPEGSVSTLKIQRTQQEDSAVYLCASSLARVNTGELFFGEGSRLTVL.

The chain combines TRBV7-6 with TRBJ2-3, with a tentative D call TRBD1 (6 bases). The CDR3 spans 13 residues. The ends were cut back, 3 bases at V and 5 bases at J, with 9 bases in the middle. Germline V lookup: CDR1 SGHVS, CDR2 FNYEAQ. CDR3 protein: CASSFRGRDTQYF. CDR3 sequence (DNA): TGTGCCAGCAGCTTCAGGGGCAGAGATACGCAGTATTTT.

CDR3 coding DNA: TGTGCCAGCAGTTACTCGACGGTATCACTAACAGAGACCCAGTACTTC. Protein product: CASSYSTVSLTETQYF. The chain couples TRBV6-2 or TRBV6-3 to TRBJ2-5, with D hard to call. V was cut by 0 bases and J by 4 bases, with 15 bases left in between. This CDR3 has 16 residues. CDR1 and CDR2 (germline): MNHEY, SVGEGT.

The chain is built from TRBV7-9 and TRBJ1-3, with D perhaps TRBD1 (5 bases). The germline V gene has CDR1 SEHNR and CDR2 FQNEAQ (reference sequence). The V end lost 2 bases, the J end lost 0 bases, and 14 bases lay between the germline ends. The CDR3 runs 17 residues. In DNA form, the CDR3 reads TGTGCCAGCAGCTTATCCGGCAGGGCCAGCTCTGGAAACACCATATATTTT. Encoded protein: CASSLSGRASSGNTIYF.

In DNA, the CDR3 is TGTGCCAGCAGGCCCGAGGGGGTAGGGGGCTACACCTTC. Its translation is CASRPEGVGGYTF. The V call is TRBV27, the J call TRBJ1-2; a weak D match, TRBD1 (6 bases). The V end was cut by 6 bases, the J end by 8 bases, with 16 bases between. Germline lookup yields CDR1 MNHEY and CDR2 SMNVEV (reference sequence). This CDR3 has 13 residues.

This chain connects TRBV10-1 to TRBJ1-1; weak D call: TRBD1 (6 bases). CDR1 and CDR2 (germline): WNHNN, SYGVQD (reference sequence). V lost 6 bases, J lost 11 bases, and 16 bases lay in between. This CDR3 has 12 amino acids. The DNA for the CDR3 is TGCGCCAGCAGCGCTGGGACATACGGCGCTTTCTTT. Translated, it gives CASSAGTYGAFF.

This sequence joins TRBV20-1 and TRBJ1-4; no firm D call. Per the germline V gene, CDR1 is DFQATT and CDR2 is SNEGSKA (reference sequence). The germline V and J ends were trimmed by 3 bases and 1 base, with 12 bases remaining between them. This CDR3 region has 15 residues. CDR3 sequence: CSASAPRETNEKLFF. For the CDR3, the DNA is TGCAGTGCTAGTGCGCCACGAGAAACTAATGAAAAACTGTTTTTT.

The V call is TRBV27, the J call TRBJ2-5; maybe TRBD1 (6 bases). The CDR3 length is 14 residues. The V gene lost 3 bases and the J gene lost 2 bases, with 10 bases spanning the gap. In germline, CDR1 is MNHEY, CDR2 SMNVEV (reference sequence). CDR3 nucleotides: TGTGCCAGCAGTTTTCAGGGGAAGCAAGAGACCCAGTACTTC. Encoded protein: CASSFQGKQETQYF.

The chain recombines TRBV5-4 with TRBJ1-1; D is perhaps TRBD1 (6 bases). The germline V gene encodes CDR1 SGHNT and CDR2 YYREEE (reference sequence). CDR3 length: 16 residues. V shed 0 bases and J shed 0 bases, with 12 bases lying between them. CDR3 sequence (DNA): TGTGCCAGCAGCTTGGGGGGGCCGGGAATGAACACTGAAGCTTTCTTT. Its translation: CASSLGGPGMNTEAFF.

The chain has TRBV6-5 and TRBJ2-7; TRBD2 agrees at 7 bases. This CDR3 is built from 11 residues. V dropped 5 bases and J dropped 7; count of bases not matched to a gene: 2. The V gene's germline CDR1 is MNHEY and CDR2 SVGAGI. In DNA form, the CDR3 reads TGTGCCAGCAGTAACGGGAGGGAGCAGTACTTC. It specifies CASSNGREQYF.